These 17 T cell receptor beta chains share one sample of origin, sequenced in a study of identifying expanded T cells in peripheral blood. Produced via immunoSEQ multiplex PCR; TCRdb's table is partial and in-frame only. The sample shows 75,000 to 90,000 clones, roughly 90% of them seen only once. Input material: blood. The receptors stem from a person between 18 and 75 years old in good health.

This chain joins TRBV28 and TRBJ1-2; unclear D gene. V lost 7 bases to trimming and J lost 8 bases, with 17 bases between them. The CDR3 has 13 amino acids. Germline V gene sequence: CDR1 MDHEN, CDR2 SYDVKM. CDR3 nucleotides: TGTGCCAGCAACCCCGTCGAGGCGGGAGGCTACACCTTC. It yields the protein CASNPVEAGGYTF.

The chain carries TRBV5-4 and TRBJ1-4; TRBD1 is a possible D gene (6 bases). The CDR3 sequence is 18 residues long. Trimming removed 0 bases from V and 6 bases from J, with 21 bases in between. In germline, CDR1 is SGHNT, CDR2 YYREEE (reference sequence). DNA for the CDR3: TGTGCCAGCAGCTTGGATGGGGGCGCTCCCGGTCGGGATGAAAAACTGTTTTTT. It yields the protein CASSLDGGAPGRDEKLFF.

This chain joins TRBV18 and TRBJ1-2; TRBD1 aligns across 8 bases. Per the germline V gene, CDR1 is KGHSH and CDR2 is LQKENI. Trimming at V came to 3 bases and at J to 4 bases, leaving 7 bases not matched to a gene. The CDR3 runs 15 residues. This CDR3 reads CASSPRQGSLYGYTF. CDR3 bases: TGTGCCAGCTCACCGCGACAGGGGTCCCTCTATGGCTACACCTTC. The variable domain in full, completed from reference TRBV18 and TRBJ1-2, reads NAGVMQNPRHLVRRRGQEARLRCSPMKGHSHVYWYRQLPEEGLKFMVYLQKENIIDESGMPKERFSAEFPKEGPSILRIQQVVRGDSAAYFCASSPRQGSLYGYTFGSGTRLTVV.

The chain joins TRBV4-1 to TRBJ1-2, with TRBD1 as a possible D gene (6 bases). The CDR3 has 16 residues. V shed 1 base and J shed 5 bases, with 17 bases lying between them. The germline V gene has CDR1 MGHRA and CDR2 YSYEKL. The CDR3 bases are TGCGCCAGCAGCCAAGCTCCGAGACAGGCGAGTTATGGCTACACCTTC. This encodes CASSQAPRQASYGYTF.

This chain links TRBV6-5 with TRBJ1-3, with D uncertain. Trimming cost V 0 bases and J 2 bases, with 5 bases left between them. CDR1 is MNHEY and CDR2 is SVGAGI in the germline V gene. CDR3 length equals 14 residues. This CDR3 is CASSYSYAGNTIYF. In DNA, the CDR3 is TGTGCCAGCAGTTACTCGTATGCTGGAAACACCATATATTTT.

This rearrangement joins TRBV5-6 to TRBJ1-3; TRBD1 might be the D (6 bases). Germline V gene data show CDR1 as SGHDT and CDR2 as YYEEEE. The CDR3 sequence is 19 residues long. Trimming took 2 bases from V and 7 from J, leaving 28 bases between them. The CDR3 protein is CASSLIPLTGGDPRNTIYF. For the CDR3, the DNA is TGTGCCAGCAGCTTAATTCCCCTGACTGGGGGCGACCCGAGGAACACCATATATTTT.

CDR3 DNA: TGTGCCAGCAGTTCCTGGGACGGTTCCTACGAGCAGTACTTC. It translates to CASSSWDGSYEQYF. V usage is TRBV6-5 and J usage is TRBJ2-7, with D perhaps TRBD1 or TRBD2 (5 bases each). V shed 4 bases and J shed 1 base, with 11 bases lying between them. The length of the CDR3 is 14 residues. Germline V gives CDR1 MNHEY, CDR2 SVGAGI.

Worth noting for this clone: The same CDR3 also results from other DNA sequences found in this sample. This rearrangement joins TRBV18 to TRBJ2-2, with a possible D match to TRBD1 (5 bases). CDR1 is KGHSH and CDR2 is LQKENI in the germline V gene. This CDR3 has 14 residues. V lost 3 bases and J lost 3, with 8 bases in between. In DNA, the CDR3 is TGTGCCAGCTCACCGCAGGGATACACCGGGGAGCTGTTTTTT. Amino acids: CASSPQGYTGELFF.

DNA of the CDR3: TGTGCCAACAGGGGCCGGATCTCTGGGGCCAACGTCCTGACTTTC. It encodes CANRGRISGANVLTF. This chain links TRBV10-3 with TRBJ2-6; 7 positions match TRBD1. This CDR3 is 15 amino acids long. With V trimmed by 10 bases and J by 0 bases, 6 bases remained unmatched. Germline CDR1 and CDR2: ENHRY and SYGVKD.

J is TRBJ1-5 and V is TRBV6-6; the D is unclear. CDR3 length equals 16 residues. V was cut by 0 bases and J by 7 bases, with 16 bases left in between. CDR1 and CDR2 from the germline V gene are MNHNY and SVGAGI (reference sequence). The CDR3 region is CASSYSSARTGQPQHF. CDR3 in DNA: TGTGCCAGCAGTTACTCGTCGGCGAGAACGGGCCAGCCCCAGCATTTT.

The chain recombines TRBV29-1 with TRBJ2-7; D not resolved. The CDR3 consists of 12 residues. Germline V CDR1 and CDR2: SQVTM, ANQGSEA. Here the CDR3 reads CSGGWVSYEQYF. The DNA of the CDR3 is TGCAGTGGTGGTTGGGTCTCCTACGAGCAGTACTTC.

The chain is built from TRBV5-6 and TRBJ2-2; no firm D call. Germline CDR1 and CDR2: SGHDT and YYEEEE. The CDR3 totals 15 residues. Trimming cost V 4 bases and J 5 bases, with 15 bases left between them. The CDR3 reads CASSLGSAGTGELFF. As DNA, the CDR3 is TGTGCCAGCAGCCTCGGGTCCGCCGGGACCGGGGAGCTGTTTTTT.

This clone was counted a few times. This chain uses TRBV9 with TRBJ1-2, with D hard to call. V dropped 4 bases and J dropped 3 bases, with 7 bases sitting between them. Looked up from germline, CDR1 is SGDLS and CDR2 is YYNGEE. There are 12 residues in the CDR3. For the CDR3, the DNA is TGTGCCAGCAGCTCCCCTTACTATGGCTACACCTTC. Its protein is CASSSPYYGYTF.

The chain carries TRBV5-4 and TRBJ1-5; D remains ambiguous. This CDR3 has 13 residues. The germline V gene encodes CDR1 SGHNT and CDR2 YYREEE (reference sequence). Deletions cut 0 bases from V and 4 bases from J, with 5 bases between. The CDR3 region is CASSLGRNQPQHF. The CDR3 DNA is TGTGCCAGCAGCTTGGGACGGAATCAGCCCCAGCATTTT.

V usage is TRBV10-2 and J usage is TRBJ2-3, with no clear D. The V gene lost 3 bases and the J gene lost 4 bases, with 8 bases spanning the gap. CDR1 and CDR2 (germline): WSHSY, SAAADI. The CDR3 is made up of 13 amino acids. CDR3 region: CASSESSPDTQYF. Here the CDR3 DNA reads TGCGCCAGCAGTGAATCATCCCCAGATACGCAGTATTTT.

This chain connects TRBV18 to TRBJ1-4; the D gene is possibly TRBD1 (5 bases). CDR3 length: 15 amino acids. Germline assignment: CDR1 KGHSH and CDR2 LQKENI. Trimming stripped 3 bases from V and 2 bases from J, with 10 bases between. The CDR3 sequence is CASSPQGGTNEKLFF. CDR3 sequence (DNA): TGTGCCAGCTCACCTCAGGGTGGGACTAATGAAAAACTGTTTTTT.

The J gene is TRBJ2-7, the V gene TRBV25-1, with 7 bases fitting TRBD2. With V trimmed by 4 bases and J by 2 bases, 5 bases remained unmatched. In germline, CDR1 is MGHDK, CDR2 SYGVNS. CDR3 length: 14 amino acids. In DNA, the CDR3 is TGTGCCAGCAGTGGGGCGGGGGACGCCTACGAGCAGTACTTC. Encoded protein: CASSGAGDAYEQYF.